Here is one T cell receptor (beta chain) with its context. This sample was included in a study of blood T cell repertoires in COVID-19. Looking at the study overall: Samples taken during acute and convalescent COVID-19 were collected in the United States, Italy and Spain. The cDNA or gDNA used as material had been derived from T cells, B-cell-depleted T cells, or PBMCs.

Germline assignment: CDR1 SNHLY and CDR2 FYNNEI. The CDR3 consists of 14 residues. V gave up 4 bases and J gave up 2 bases; unmatched junction bases: 3. In the study's own analysis: The authors estimated nucleated cell counts from reference gene primer amplification. Method: immunoSEQ multiplex PCR; TCRdb's copy keeps in-frame clones and lacks some. V and J calls and clone size are copied from that table; D and trimming were computed from the DNA. The sample shows a few hundred thousand clones, approximately 83% of them seen only once. Material for sequencing was peripheral blood. This TCR derives from a man aged 80 or over with acute or convalescent COVID-19. The chain joins TRBV2 to TRBJ2-7, with 9 positions matching TRBD1. The CDR3 nucleotides read TGTGCCAGCAGTGGCCGACAGGGGGCCTACGAGCAGTACTTC. Protein: CASSGRQGAYEQYF.